The sample holds many counts of the clone carrying this TCR beta chain. The data derive from a study of T-cell reconstitution after alpha-beta-depleted transplantation in children. Library preparation (for TCRbeta) was performed with unique molecular identifiers. TCRdb ran MiXCR on the PCR reads and lists one entry per CDR3 protein. The sample has hundreds of thousands of distinct CDR3 sequences, approximately 13% seen once. The CDR3 has 13 residues. The V and J ends lost 6 bases and 4 bases respectively, with 12 bases between them. The chain recombines TRBV12-3 or TRBV12-4 with TRBJ2-5; D is perhaps TRBD1 or TRBD2 (5 bases each). Sequenced material: PBMCs from the stem cell graft donor, taken from the stem cell graft. This sequence originates from a human donor who donated a stem cell graft to a child with combined immunodeficiency. In DNA, the CDR3 is TGTGCCAGCAGCCCGCCGGGGCTAGAGACCCAGTACTTC. It encodes CASSPPGLETQYF.